This record looks at one T cell receptor beta chain sequence and its context. No cognate antigen has been identified for it. No much larger clone is present one base from it, and per-base qualities are unavailable. The germline V gene (reference sequence) sets CDR1 to SEHNR and CDR2 to FQNEAQ. The CDR3 contains 11 residues, cysteine and phenylalanine counted. Only the CDR3 DNA stays, 33 bases, in frame from base 1. At the junction V is shortened by 0 bases and J by 6 bases, with 1 base in between. This specimen belongs to a study of T cells generated in artificial thymic organoids (dated by TCRdb to the late 2010s). Context from the whole study: TCR alpha and beta CDR3 repertoires of in vitro artificial thymic organoid-derived CD8 single positive T cells were compared with thymic and peripheral blood naive CD8 T cells. The repertoire sequencing data shown were described as representative of three independent experiments. What the work shows at the level of the full study, not this receptor alone: No skewed Valpha or Vbeta usage appeared in organoid-derived T cells, arguing against dominance of unconventional lineages or clonal expansions. Organoid-derived CD8 single positive T cells showed physiological TCR clonotype diversity comparable to thymic and blood naive CD8 T cells.

Artificial thymic organoids were generated by aggregating human HSPCs with MS5 murine stromal cells transduced with human DLL1, and the organoids were cultured at an air-liquid interface. Hematopoietic stem and progenitor cells that were CD34+CD3-, FACS-purified and depleted of residual T cells served as the seed cells for the organoids. Organoids were cultured in serum-free RB27 medium: RPMI 1640 supplemented with B27, FLT3L, IL-7 and ascorbic acid. Prior to RNA extraction, CD3+TCRalphabeta+CD8 single positive T cells from organoids and thymus were isolated by FACS sorting. Total RNA was purified from roughly 40,000 to 200,000 sorted cells per sample with the RNeasy Micro kit, and quality checked on an Agilent RNA 6000 Nano chip. Separate semi-nested PCR amplifications were run for the TCRalpha and TCRbeta libraries, using Advantage 2 and reverse primers located in the TRAC or TRBC constant regions. The amount of total RNA going into first-strand cDNA synthesis ranged between about 3.5 and 500 ng. TCR cDNA libraries were generated by 5'-RACE using the SMARTer PCR cDNA Synthesis kit, with a poly-dT primer for first-strand synthesis. Semi-nested constant-region reverse primers carried 5-nucleotide sample-specific barcodes, and products were cleaned with the Zymo DNA Clean and Concentrator-5 kit. Pools of up to ten barcoded samples were ligated to Illumina adaptors and sequenced on an Illumina MiSeq as 2 x 150 bp paired-end reads. For the original study's pipeline: Demultiplexed reads were aligned using BLAT against a custom library containing all human TRAV, TRAJ, TRBV, TRBD and TRBJ combinations from IMGT. The best BLAT hits were picked using pslCDnaFilter (-maxAligns=1, -ignoreIntrons), and custom Perl scripts were used to calculate clonotype frequencies. The public reads were reanalyzed by TCRdb: fastp trimming at Q25, MiXCR alignment, in-frame beta chains only. Merged by CDR3 protein, the rows form single entries marked with the most common genes and DNA. It is TCRdb's table, rather than the study itself, that gives the V and J calls and clone size. The table for this sample lists about 8,000 distinct CDR3 sequences; about 24% of them were counted only once. The top ten clones comprise 3% to 3.5% of the sample.

This sequence was found in a human donor who gave cord blood stem cells for thymic organoid culture, a cardiac surgery patient who gave postnatal thymus, or a blood donor (not recorded which). This receptor chain uses TRBV7-9 and TRBJ2-3, with the D gene uncertain. The sequencing sample was made of naive CD8+ T cells grown in artificial thymic organoids from cord blood stem and progenitor cells. The sample's cell subset or site label, decoded: CD3+TCRalphabeta+CD8SP T cells; for blood, CD45RO-CCR7+ naive CD8+ T cells. The CDR3 has the sequence CASSLADTQYF. The nucleotide sequence is given as TGTGCCAGCAGCTTAGCTGATACGCAGTATTTT.